The clone carrying this TCR beta chain occurred many times. Antigen unknown. Breast cancer patients provided tissue from their axillary draining lymph nodes. These data originate in a study of breast tumors, draining lymph nodes, adjacent tissues. General study results and limits: Tumor repertoires ranked between lymph nodes and nontumor tissue in diversity, with V and J gene preferences.

CDR1 and CDR2 (germline): DFQATT, SNEGSKA (reference sequence). The CDR3 contains 13 residues. V shed 6 bases, J shed 4 bases, and the junction held 5 bases outside the gene matches. TCRdb re-called the multiplex PCR reads through MiXCR, storing one row per CDR3 protein. The sample records approximately 100,000 distinct CDR3 sequences, approximately 21% being singletons. V gene TRBV20-1 combines with J gene TRBJ1-2, with 10 bases fitting TRBD1. Source material: axillary lymph node tissue. The receptor was isolated from a female donor with breast cancer. Some clones in this sample may be carry-over from other donors' samples. The CDR3 loop is CSAKTGGGYGYTF. CDR3 DNA sequence: TGCAGTGCCAAGACAGGGGGCGGCTATGGCTACACCTTC.